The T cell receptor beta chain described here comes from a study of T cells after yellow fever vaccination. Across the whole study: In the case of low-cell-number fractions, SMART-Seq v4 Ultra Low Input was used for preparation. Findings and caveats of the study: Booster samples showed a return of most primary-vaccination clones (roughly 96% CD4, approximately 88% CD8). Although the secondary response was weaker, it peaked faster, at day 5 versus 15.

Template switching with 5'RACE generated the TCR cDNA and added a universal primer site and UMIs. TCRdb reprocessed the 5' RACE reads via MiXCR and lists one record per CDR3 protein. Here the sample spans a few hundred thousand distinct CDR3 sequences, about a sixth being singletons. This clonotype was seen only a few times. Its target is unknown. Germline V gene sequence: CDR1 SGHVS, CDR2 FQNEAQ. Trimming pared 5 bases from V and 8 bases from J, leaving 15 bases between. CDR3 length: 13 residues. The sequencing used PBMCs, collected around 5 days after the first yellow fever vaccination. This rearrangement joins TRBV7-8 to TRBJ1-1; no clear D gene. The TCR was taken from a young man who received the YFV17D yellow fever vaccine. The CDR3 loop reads CASSTRIGREAFF. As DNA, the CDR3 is TGTGCCAGCAGCACCCGGATTGGACGAGAAGCTTTCTTT.